This T cell receptor beta chain was identified during a study of blood T cell repertoires in COVID-19. Looking at the study overall: Samples taken during acute and convalescent COVID-19 were collected in the United States, Italy and Spain. PBMCs, B-cell-depleted T cells, or T cells were the source of the cDNA or gDNA that made up the material.

Authors' analysis steps: Estimation of nucleated cell counts relied on the amplification of reference gene primers. Using immunoSEQ multiplex PCR, the repertoire was profiled, and TCRdb retains in-frame clones only, with some absent. Clone size and the V and J calls come from that table; the DNA yielded D and trimming. The sample yields approximately 78,000 clones, approximately 86% seen once. The sample consisted of peripheral blood. The TCR originated in a man aged 45 to 65 with acute or convalescent COVID-19.

In DNA, the CDR3 is TGTGCCAGCAGTGAACTCGCGGGGGGGCCAGAGACCCAGTACTTC. This gives the protein CASSELAGGPETQYF. The chain is built from TRBV6-1 and TRBJ2-5; 9 bases are a match to TRBD2. The CDR3 sequence is 15 residues long. Germline V gives CDR1 MNHNS, CDR2 SASEGT. V trimming: 2 bases; J trimming: 4 bases; junction bases outside the gene matches: 5.